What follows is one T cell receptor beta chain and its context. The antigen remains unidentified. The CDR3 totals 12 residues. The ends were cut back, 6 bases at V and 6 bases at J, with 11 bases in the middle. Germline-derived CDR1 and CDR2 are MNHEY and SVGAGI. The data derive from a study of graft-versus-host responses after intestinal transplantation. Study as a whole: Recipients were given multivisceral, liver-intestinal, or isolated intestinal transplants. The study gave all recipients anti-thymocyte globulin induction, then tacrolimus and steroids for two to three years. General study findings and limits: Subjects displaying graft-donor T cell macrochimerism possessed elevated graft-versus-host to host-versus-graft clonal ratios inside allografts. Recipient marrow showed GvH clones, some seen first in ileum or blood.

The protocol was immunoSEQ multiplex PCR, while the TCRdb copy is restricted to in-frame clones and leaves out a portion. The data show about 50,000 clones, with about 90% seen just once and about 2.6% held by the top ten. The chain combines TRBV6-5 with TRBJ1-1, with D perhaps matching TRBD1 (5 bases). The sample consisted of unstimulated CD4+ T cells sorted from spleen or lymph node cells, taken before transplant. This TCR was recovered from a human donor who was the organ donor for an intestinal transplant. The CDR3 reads CASSLRVPEAFF. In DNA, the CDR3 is TGTGCCAGCAGCCTCAGGGTACCTGAAGCTTTCTTT.